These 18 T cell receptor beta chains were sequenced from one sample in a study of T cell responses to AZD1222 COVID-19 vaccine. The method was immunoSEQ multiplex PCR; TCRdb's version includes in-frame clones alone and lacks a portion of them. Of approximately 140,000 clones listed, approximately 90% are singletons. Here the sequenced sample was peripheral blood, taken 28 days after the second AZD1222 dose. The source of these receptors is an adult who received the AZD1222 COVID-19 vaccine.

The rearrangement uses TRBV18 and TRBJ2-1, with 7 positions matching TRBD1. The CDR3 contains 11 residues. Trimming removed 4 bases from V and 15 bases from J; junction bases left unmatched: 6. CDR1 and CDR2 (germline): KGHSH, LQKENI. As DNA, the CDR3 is TGTGCCAGCTCACTTACAGGGGACGGGTTCTTC. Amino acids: CASSLTGDGFF.

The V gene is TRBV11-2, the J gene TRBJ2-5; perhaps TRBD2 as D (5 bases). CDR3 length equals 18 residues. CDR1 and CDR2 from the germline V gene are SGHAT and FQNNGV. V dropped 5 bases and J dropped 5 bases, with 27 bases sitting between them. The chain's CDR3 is CASSRLIRGLDLRETQYF. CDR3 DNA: TGTGCCAGCAGCCGCCTAATTAGAGGGCTCGATCTAAGGGAGACCCAGTACTTC.

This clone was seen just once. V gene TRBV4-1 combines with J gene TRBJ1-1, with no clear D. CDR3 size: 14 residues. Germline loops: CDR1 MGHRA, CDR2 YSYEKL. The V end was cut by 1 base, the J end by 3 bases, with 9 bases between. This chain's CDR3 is CASSQVPGYTEAFF. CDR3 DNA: TGCGCCAGCAGCCAAGTTCCGGGTTACACTGAAGCTTTCTTT.

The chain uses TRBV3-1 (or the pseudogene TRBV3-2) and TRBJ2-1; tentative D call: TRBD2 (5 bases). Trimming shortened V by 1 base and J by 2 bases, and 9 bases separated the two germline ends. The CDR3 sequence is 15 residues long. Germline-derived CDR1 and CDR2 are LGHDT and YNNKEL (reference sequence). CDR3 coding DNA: TGTGCCAGCAGCCAAGGGTCGGGAACCTACAATGAGCAGTTCTTC. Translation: CASSQGSGTYNEQFF.

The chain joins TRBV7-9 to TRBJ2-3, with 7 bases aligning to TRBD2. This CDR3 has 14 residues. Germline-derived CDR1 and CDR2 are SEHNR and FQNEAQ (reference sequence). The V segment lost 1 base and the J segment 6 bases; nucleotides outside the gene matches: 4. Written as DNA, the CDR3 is TGTGCCAGCAGCTTAGGGGACTACCCGGATACGCAGTATTTT. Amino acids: CASSLGDYPDTQYF.

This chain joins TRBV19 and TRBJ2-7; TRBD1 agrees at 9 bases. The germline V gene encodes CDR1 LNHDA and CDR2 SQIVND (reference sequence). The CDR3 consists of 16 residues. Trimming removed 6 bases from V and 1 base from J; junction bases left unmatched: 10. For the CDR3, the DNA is TGTGCCAGTAGCCGGGCCGGGGACAGGGCTTCCTACGAGCAGTACTTC. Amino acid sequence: CASSRAGDRASYEQYF.

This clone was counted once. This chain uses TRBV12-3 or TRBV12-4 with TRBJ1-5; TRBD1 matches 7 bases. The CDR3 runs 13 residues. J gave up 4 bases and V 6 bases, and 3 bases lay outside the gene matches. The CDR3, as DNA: TGTGCCAGCAGGAAGACAGGGAATCAGCCCCAGCATTTT. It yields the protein CASRKTGNQPQHF.

CDR3: CASSRDNQPQHF. Here the CDR3 DNA reads TGTGCCAGCAGCAGAGACAATCAGCCCCAGCATTTT. The chain is built from TRBV7-9 and TRBJ1-5; D not certain. Germline-derived CDR1 and CDR2 are SEHNR and FQNEAQ (reference sequence). The germline V and J ends were trimmed by 5 bases and 3 bases, with 5 bases remaining between them. This CDR3 spans 12 amino acids.

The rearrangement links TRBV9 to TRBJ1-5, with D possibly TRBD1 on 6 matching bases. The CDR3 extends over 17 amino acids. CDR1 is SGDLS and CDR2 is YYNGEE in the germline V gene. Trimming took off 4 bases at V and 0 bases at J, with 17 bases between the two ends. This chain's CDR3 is CASSPGADSNSNQPQHF. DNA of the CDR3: TGTGCCAGCAGCCCGGGGGCCGACAGTAATAGCAATCAGCCCCAGCATTTT.

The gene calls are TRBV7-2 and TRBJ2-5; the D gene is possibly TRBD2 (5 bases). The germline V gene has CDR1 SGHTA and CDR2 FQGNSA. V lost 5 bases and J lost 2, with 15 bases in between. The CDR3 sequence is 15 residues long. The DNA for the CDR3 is TGTGCCAGCAGCCAGCCCGAGCGGCGGCAAGAGACCCAGTACTTC. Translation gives CASSQPERRQETQYF.

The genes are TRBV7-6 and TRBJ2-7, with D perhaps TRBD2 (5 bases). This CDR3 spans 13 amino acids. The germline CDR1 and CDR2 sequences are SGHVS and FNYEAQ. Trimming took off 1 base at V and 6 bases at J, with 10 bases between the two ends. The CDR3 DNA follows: TGTGCCAGCAGCTTAGTGATGGACTCCGAGCAGTACTTC. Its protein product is CASSLVMDSEQYF.

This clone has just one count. The CDR3 DNA reads as TGTGCCAGCAGTAAAGGAAGGAACACCGGGGAGCTGTTTTTT. It specifies CASSKGRNTGELFF. The chain joins TRBV6-2 or TRBV6-3 to TRBJ2-2, with D hard to call. The ends were cut back, 5 bases at V and 1 base at J, with 8 bases in the middle. Germline CDR1 is MNHEY and CDR2 is SVGEGT. The CDR3 is made up of 14 amino acids.

This CDR3 is CASSLTSGPYNEQFF. CDR3 sequence (DNA): TGTGCCAGCAGCCTGACTAGCGGGCCCTACAATGAGCAGTTCTTC. The gene calls are TRBV6-5 and TRBJ2-1, with 10 bases matching TRBD2. The germline V gene has CDR1 MNHEY and CDR2 SVGAGI. V lost 6 bases, J lost 2 bases, and 4 bases stayed unmatched. The CDR3 is 15 residues long.

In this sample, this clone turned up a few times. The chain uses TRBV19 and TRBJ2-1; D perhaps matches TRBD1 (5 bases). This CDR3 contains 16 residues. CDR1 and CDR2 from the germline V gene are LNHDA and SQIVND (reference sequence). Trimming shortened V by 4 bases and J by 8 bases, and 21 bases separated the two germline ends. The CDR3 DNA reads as TGTGCCAGTAGTACACTAACAGGCCTCGGAAGCGATGAGCAGTTCTTC. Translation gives CASSTLTGLGSDEQFF.

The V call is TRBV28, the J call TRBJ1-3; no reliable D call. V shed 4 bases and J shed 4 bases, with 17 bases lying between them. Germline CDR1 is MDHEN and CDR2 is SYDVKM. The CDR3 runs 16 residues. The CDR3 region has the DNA TGTGCCAGCAGTTCCACTAAATTTGGCGGAGGAAACACCATATATTTT. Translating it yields CASSSTKFGGGNTIYF.

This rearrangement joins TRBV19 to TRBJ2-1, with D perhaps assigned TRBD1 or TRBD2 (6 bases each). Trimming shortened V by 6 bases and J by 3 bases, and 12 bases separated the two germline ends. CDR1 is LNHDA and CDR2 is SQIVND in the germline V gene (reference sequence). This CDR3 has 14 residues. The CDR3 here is CASRWGRDYNEQFF. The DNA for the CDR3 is TGTGCCAGTAGATGGGGGCGGGACTACAATGAGCAGTTCTTC.

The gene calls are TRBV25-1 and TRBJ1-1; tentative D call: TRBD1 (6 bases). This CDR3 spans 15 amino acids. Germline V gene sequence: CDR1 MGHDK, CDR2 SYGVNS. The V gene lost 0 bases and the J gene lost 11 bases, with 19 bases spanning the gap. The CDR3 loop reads CASSEYSGARPSAFF. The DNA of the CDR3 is TGTGCCAGCAGTGAATATTCGGGGGCACGTCCAAGCGCTTTCTTT.

The CDR3 sequence is CATSDLLETQYF. The CDR3, as DNA: TGTGCCACCAGTGATCTCCTAGAGACCCAGTACTTC. The V and J genes are TRBV24-1 and TRBJ2-5, with D unclear. CDR3 size: 12 residues. Per germline, CDR1 KGHDR and CDR2 SFDVKD. The V and J ends lost 3 bases and 4 bases respectively, with 5 bases between them.